A selection of T cell receptor beta chains follows, all from one sample in a study of blood T cell repertoires in COVID-19. Assay used: immunoSEQ multiplex PCR; TCRdb lists only in-frame clones, some missing. In the table there are 190,000 or so clones, around nine tenths of which are singletons. The sequencing input was peripheral blood. All receptors derive from a man aged 35-49 years with active or convalescent COVID-19. Both conserved end residues are part of each CDR3. The D gene is left open where the match is weak. Clone size, where shown, is once, few, many, or a class for clones that have expanded.

d_call	v_call	j_call	clone_size	cdr3_aa	cdr3_nt
TRBD1	TRBV30	TRBJ1-6	.	CAWRTGQDNSPLHF	TGTGCCTGGAGGACGGGACAGGATAATTCACCCCTCCACTTT
TRBD2	TRBV19	TRBJ2-1	.	CASSILGGNDEQFF	TGTGCCAGTAGTATCCTGGGAGGGAACGATGAGCAGTTCTTC
.	TRBV4-1	TRBJ2-1	.	CASSPPGGPSYNEQFF	TGCGCCAGCAGCCCTCCGGGGGGCCCTTCCTACAATGAGCAGTTCTTC
.	TRBV6-5	TRBJ1-3	.	CASRKDGVTGNTIYF	TGTGCCAGCAGGAAGGACGGGGTAACTGGAAACACCATATATTTT
.	TRBV5-4	TRBJ1-4	once	CASSLDQGSEKLFF	TGTGCCAGCAGCTTGGACCAGGGGAGCGAAAAACTGTTTTTT
.	TRBV18	TRBJ2-3	.	CASSRYTTSTDTQYF	TGTGCCAGCTCACGGTACACAACCTCCACAGATACGCAGTATTTT
TRBD2	TRBV7-2	TRBJ2-3	once	CASSLAASTDTQYF	TGTGCCAGCAGTCTAGCGGCTAGCACAGATACGCAGTATTTT
.	TRBV7-3	TRBJ2-7	.	CASSLGGGEQYF	TGTGCCAGCAGCTTAGGGGGAGGCGAGCAGTACTTC
.	TRBV3-1/TRBV3-2	TRBJ1-3	.	CASSPLNGDTIYF	TGTGCCAGCAGCCCCTTAAACGGAGACACCATATATTTT
.	TRBV19	TRBJ2-1	.	CASMPGRNHNEQFF	TGTGCCAGTATGCCGGGGAGAAACCATAATGAGCAGTTCTTC
.	TRBV5-6	TRBJ2-3	.	CASSPLGYTQYF	TGTGCCAGCAGCCCCCTAGGTTATACGCAGTATTTT
TRBD2	TRBV24-1	TRBJ2-1	.	CATSSPGGLGGNEQFF	TGTGCCACCAGTAGCCCGGGGGGGTTAGGGGGCAATGAGCAGTTCTTC
.	TRBV11-2	TRBJ2-3	.	CASSLERGSTDTQYF	TGTGCCAGCAGCTTAGAGCGGGGTAGCACAGATACGCAGTATTTT
.	TRBV19	TRBJ1-3	.	CASSARNRGNTIYF	TGTGCCAGTAGTGCGAGGAATCGCGGAAACACCATATATTTT
.	TRBV27	TRBJ1-1	.	CASRLNRRGNTEAFF	TGTGCCAGCAGGCTAAACAGGCGGGGGAACACTGAAGCTTTCTTT
.	TRBV7-2	TRBJ1-4	.	CASSLTVQSEKLFF	TGTGCCAGCAGCTTAACAGTCCAAAGCGAAAAACTGTTTTTT